This TCR beta chain stems from a study of beta chain features in type 1 diabetes. The CDR3 contains 15 residues. The V end was cut by 5 bases, the J end by 4 bases, with 15 bases between. Germline-derived CDR1 and CDR2 are SGHNT and YENEEA. This clone was picked up a small number of times. Its antigen is currently unknown. General study findings and limits: People with Type 1 diabetes carried modestly yet significantly shorter TCRB CDR3s in all four CD4+ subsets.

Isolated RNA was reverse transcribed in full, so expressed TCRB transcripts were sequenced. Sequencing was performed with immunoSEQ multiplex PCR; in TCRdb, only in-frame clones are kept and a portion is missing. The sample lists some 280,000 clones; 13% to 15% were seen once. The TCR comes from a man aged 25 to 40 with type 1 diabetes. Sequenced input: naive CD4+ T cells from blood. The J gene is TRBJ2-1, the V gene TRBV11-3; possible D gene TRBD2, 5 bases. The DNA for the CDR3 is TGTGCCAGCAGCCCTACACTAGATAGTTACAATGAGCAGTTCTTC. Amino acids: CASSPTLDSYNEQFF.